This TCR beta chain was identified during a study of identical twins. Healthy Caucasians supplied all donations. The table lists this clonotype with many counts. This CDR3 has 15 amino acids. V shed 4 bases, J shed 6 bases, and the junction held 9 bases outside the gene matches. A universal primer binding site was introduced by template switching. The final cDNA contained unique molecular identifiers. TCRdb passed the 5' RACE reads through MiXCR, listing each CDR3 protein once. The data contain some 100,000 distinct CDR3 sequences, about 5.6% of them seen just once; the ten biggest clones take up more than 10%.

Specimen: memory T cells sorted from blood. The V gene is TRBV12-3 or TRBV12-4, the J gene TRBJ2-7; 10 positions agree with TRBD1. The TCR originated in a woman between 45 and 65 years old in good health. CDR3 residues: CASSSHGTGEGEQYF. CDR3 nucleotides: TGTGCCAGCAGTTCCCACGGGACAGGGGAAGGCGAGCAGTACTTC.